The present TCR beta chain was sequenced within a study of human T cells and chemical hapten exposure. Study context: Patients received weekly diphenylcyclopropenone doses to the scalp throughout the approximately 25-week study. A patient group, mainly female, showed alopecia areata, totalis or universalis.

In germline, CDR1 is GTSNPN, CDR2 SVGIG (reference sequence). This CDR3 spans 12 amino acids. V lost 3 bases and J 2 bases, leaving 8 bases between the germline ends. Documented time point: patch test 1, 2 weeks after DPC sensitization. Specified treatment: therapeutic diphenylcyclopropenone sensitization with weekly scalp DPC. Alopecia patients deemed DPC-suitable, aged 18 to 70, excluding pregnancy. Authors' processing steps: Per sample, the median was around 100,000 TCRs, with values from 23,224 to 690,600. TCRdb reprocessed the RACE reads with MiXCR, giving one entry per CDR3 protein. For this entry, the V and J calls and clone size follow TCRdb and not the study's own pipeline. The table lists more than 150,000 distinct CDR3 sequences, roughly 14% of them singletons. The table lists this clonotype with a few counts.

The V call is TRBV30, the J call TRBJ2-7; D unresolved. The TCR was taken from a woman aged 30 to 39 with alopecia areata. Some clones in this sample may be carry-over from other donors' samples. The sequencing here drew on whole blood, taken in connection with sensitization to the hapten diphenylcyclopropenone (DPC). CDR3 in DNA: TGTGCCTGGAGCTCAGGAGCCTACGAGCAGTACTTC. Translation: CAWSSGAYEQYF.